The rows below give T cell receptor beta chains drawn from one sample of a study of blood T cell repertoires in COVID-19. Measured with immunoSEQ multiplex PCR; TCRdb has only the in-frame clones, and not every one. This sample has roughly 360,000 clones, with 81% found just once. Sequencing was done on a sample of peripheral blood. These receptors came from a human donor with acute or convalescent COVID-19. The donor label of this sample is uncertain. Each CDR3 is given with its conserved first and last residue. Each record gives: J gene, V gene, CDR3 protein.

TRBJ1-2	TRBV5-1	CASSSTGVYGYTF
TRBJ1-2	TRBV7-2	CASSLTQGNYGYTF
TRBJ2-6	TRBV24-1	CATGTGNPGANVLTF
TRBJ1-6	TRBV4-1	CASSREGSYNSPLHF
TRBJ1-3	TRBV18	CASSLGPLLAGNTIYF
TRBJ2-1	TRBV14	CASSGSHGNEQFF
TRBJ2-1	TRBV5-1	CASSYYQGYEQFF
TRBJ1-1	TRBV30	CAWSGQGGTEAFF
TRBJ2-7	TRBV2	CASRYLGGATYEQYF
TRBJ2-6	TRBV2	CASTRDKASSGANVLTF
TRBJ1-3	TRBV7-9	CASSSSSGNTIYF
TRBJ2-5	TRBV2	CASSEQQGTETQYF
TRBJ2-7	TRBV5-1	CASSLGQTNTYEQYF
TRBJ2-3	TRBV6-2/TRBV6-3	CASSFGGGRAPDTQYF
TRBJ2-4	TRBV19	CASSVTGPKNIQYF
TRBJ1-1	TRBV12-5	CASGGSTGQAFF
TRBJ1-1	TRBV28	CASSQTGFEAFF
TRBJ1-1	TRBV12-3/TRBV12-4	CASSAWTQAFF
TRBJ1-6	TRBV2	CASRLGPQRSPLHF
TRBJ2-1	TRBV7-6	CASSLQGFRDNEQFF
TRBJ1-1	TRBV28	CASTLLAGRVRVKNTEAFF
TRBJ2-5	TRBV28	CASRTGTARRETQYF
TRBJ2-7	TRBV28	CASSLLGGSYEQYF
TRBJ1-2	TRBV5-1	CASSLEQGDNYGYTF
TRBJ1-2	TRBV29-1	CSGSRGNYGYTF
TRBJ1-6	TRBV5-4	CASSSAGTATNSPLHF
TRBJ2-7	TRBV18	CASSPRTGAGEQYF
TRBJ1-3	TRBV5-5	CASSLYWRISGNTIYF
TRBJ2-1	TRBV6-5	CASRETGGRENEQFF
TRBJ1-6	TRBV3-1/TRBV3-2	CASSLRVASYNSPLHF
TRBJ2-3	TRBV5-1	CASSLGAGGPRTQYF
TRBJ1-2	TRBV6-4	CASSDSVGAGGGYTF
TRBJ1-1	TRBV3-1/TRBV3-2	CASSHTQRGNAEAFF
TRBJ1-6	TRBV11-3	CASSRGQSHSPLHF
TRBJ1-2	TRBV7-9	CASSSGTGPNYGYTF
TRBJ1-4	TRBV10-3	CAIGADGEKLFF
TRBJ1-5	TRBV27	CASSSVPGGGVQPQHF
TRBJ1-1	TRBV29-1	CSVSDRRGAFF
TRBJ2-5	TRBV7-9	CASSPEGLAGGGPQYF
TRBJ1-1	TRBV7-8	CASSLLYRGSFNGNTEAFF
TRBJ2-7	TRBV5-5	CASSLGRATYEQYF
TRBJ2-7	TRBV6-5	CASSLGGASYEQYF
TRBJ2-7	TRBV28	CASSTRQGSYEQYF
TRBJ2-1	TRBV19	CASTPGAGAWNEQFF
TRBJ2-7	TRBV3-1/TRBV3-2	CASSLTGTGSNEQYF